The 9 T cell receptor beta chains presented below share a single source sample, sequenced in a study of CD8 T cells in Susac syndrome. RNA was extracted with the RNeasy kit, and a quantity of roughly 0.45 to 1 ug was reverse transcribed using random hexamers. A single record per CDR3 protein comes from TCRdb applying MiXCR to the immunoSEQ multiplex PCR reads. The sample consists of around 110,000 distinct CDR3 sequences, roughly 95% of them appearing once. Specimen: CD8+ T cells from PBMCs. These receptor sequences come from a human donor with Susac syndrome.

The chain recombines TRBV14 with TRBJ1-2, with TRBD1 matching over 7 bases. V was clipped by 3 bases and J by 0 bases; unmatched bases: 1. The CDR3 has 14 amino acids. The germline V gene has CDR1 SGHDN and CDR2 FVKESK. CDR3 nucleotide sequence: TGTGCCAGCAGCCACGGACAGGCTAACTATGGCTACACCTTC. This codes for CASSHGQANYGYTF.

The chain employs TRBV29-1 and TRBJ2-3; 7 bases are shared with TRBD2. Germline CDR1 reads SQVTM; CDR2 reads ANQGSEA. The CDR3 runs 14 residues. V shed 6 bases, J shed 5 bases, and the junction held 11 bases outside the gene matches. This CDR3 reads CSVPEERGKDTQYF. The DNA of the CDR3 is TGCAGCGTCCCCGAGGAGCGGGGTAAAGATACGCAGTATTTT.

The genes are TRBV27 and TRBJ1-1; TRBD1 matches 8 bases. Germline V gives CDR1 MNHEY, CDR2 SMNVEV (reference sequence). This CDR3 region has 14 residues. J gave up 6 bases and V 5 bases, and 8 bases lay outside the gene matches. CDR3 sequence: CASSDGTGSAEAFF. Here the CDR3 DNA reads TGTGCCAGCAGTGACGGGACAGGAAGCGCTGAAGCTTTCTTT.

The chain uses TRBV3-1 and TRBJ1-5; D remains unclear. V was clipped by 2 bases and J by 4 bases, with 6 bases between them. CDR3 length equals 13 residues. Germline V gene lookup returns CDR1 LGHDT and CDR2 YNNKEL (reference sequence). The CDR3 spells CASSQIGNQPQHF. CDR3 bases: TGTGCCAGCAGCCAAATAGGGAATCAGCCCCAGCATTTT.

The CDR3 nucleotides are TGTGCCAGCAGCCATACTAGAGTTCCTCACTACGAGCAGTACTTC. It specifies CASSHTRVPHYEQYF. The chain couples TRBV3-1 to TRBJ2-7; possible D gene TRBD2, 5 bases. Germline CDR1 reads LGHDT; CDR2 reads YNNKEL (reference sequence). V was shortened by 3 bases and J by 3 bases, with 15 bases between the two germline ends. This CDR3 is built from 15 residues.

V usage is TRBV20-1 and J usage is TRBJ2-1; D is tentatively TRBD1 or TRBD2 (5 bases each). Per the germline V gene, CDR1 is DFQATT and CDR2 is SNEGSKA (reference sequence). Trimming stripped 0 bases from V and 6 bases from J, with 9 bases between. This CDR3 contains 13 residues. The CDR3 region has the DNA TGCAGTGCTAGAGATATGAGGGGCAATGAGCAGTTCTTC. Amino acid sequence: CSARDMRGNEQFF.

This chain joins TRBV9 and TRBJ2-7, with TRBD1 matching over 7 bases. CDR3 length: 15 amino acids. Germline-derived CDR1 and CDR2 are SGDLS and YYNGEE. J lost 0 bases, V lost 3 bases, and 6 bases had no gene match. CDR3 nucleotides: TGTGCCAGCAGCGGAACCGGGACAGCCTCCTACGAGCAGTACTTC. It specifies CASSGTGTASYEQYF.

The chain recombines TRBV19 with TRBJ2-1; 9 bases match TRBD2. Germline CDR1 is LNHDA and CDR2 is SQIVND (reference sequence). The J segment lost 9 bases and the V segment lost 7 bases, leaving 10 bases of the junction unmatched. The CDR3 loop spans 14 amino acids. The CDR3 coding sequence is TGTGCCAGTACCGGGACTAGCATTCAGGGTGAGCAGTTCTTC. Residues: CASTGTSIQGEQFF.

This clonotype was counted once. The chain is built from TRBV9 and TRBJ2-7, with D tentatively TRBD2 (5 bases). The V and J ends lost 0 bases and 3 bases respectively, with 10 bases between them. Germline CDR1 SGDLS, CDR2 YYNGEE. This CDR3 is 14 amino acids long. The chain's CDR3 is CASSVAGGNYEQYF. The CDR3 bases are TGTGCCAGCAGCGTAGCTGGAGGTAACTACGAGCAGTACTTC.